This record looks at one TCR beta chain sequence and its context. Per the germline V gene, CDR1 is LGHDT and CDR2 is YNNKEL (reference sequence). This CDR3 contains 14 residues. This sample stems from a study of blood T cells in healthy people across ages. For the second PCR, which ran for about 6 to 11 cycles, a sample-barcoded 5' primer and a J-beta primer mix were used. The study obtained at least 3 million CDR3-containing paired-end reads from every sample. Each CDR3 protein gets one entry after TCRdb re-called the 5' RACE reads with MiXCR. Of fewer than 800,000 distinct CDR3 sequences detected, around 21% appear once; the ten largest clones hold roughly 3.9%.

This chain links TRBV3-1 with TRBJ2-5; D possibly uses TRBD1 or TRBD2 (5 bases each). The closer fit of TRBJ2-7 to the DNA end suggests the J call may be wrong. Sequencing was done on a sample of blood. This TCR was sampled from a man between 65 and 79 years old in good health. This chain's CDR3 is CASSWDVETYEQYF. For the CDR3, the DNA is TGTGCCAGCAGTTGGGACGTCGAAACCTACGAGCAGTACTTC.